The clone carrying this T cell receptor beta chain appeared a few times. The sample originates from a study of T cells after somatic rescue of genetic block. There are 16 residues in the CDR3. Measured with immunoSEQ multiplex PCR; TCRdb has only the in-frame clones, and not every one. The sample lists just over 14,000 clones; 70% to 85% were seen once. The J gene is TRBJ1-5, the V gene TRBV21-1; the D segment call TRBD1 is taken from the table without a DNA check. TRBV21-1 represents a pseudogene. Sequencing was carried out using peripheral blood mononuclear cells (PBMCs). This receptor was identified in a boy younger than 18. CDR3 in amino acids: CASNPWTGYSNQPQHF. CDR3 bases: TGTGCCAGCAACCCTTGGACAGGCTATAGCAATCAGCCCCAGCATTTT.